A single sample is the source of the 28 T cell receptor beta chains below, sequenced in a study of shared clonotypes between healthy human individuals. Data came from immunoSEQ multiplex PCR; TCRdb stores just in-frame clones and leaves some out. The sample contains some 2 million clones, about 95% of which appear only once. CD45RO-negative, CCR7-selected cells formed the naive CD8 fraction, which excluded terminally differentiated effector memory CD45RA+ cells. Sample: naive CD8+ T cells sorted from blood. Receptors originate from a man aged 18-30 years in good health.

V usage is TRBV7-9 and J usage is TRBJ2-1, with D perhaps being TRBD1 or TRBD2 (6 bases each). The germline gives CDR1 SEHNR, CDR2 FQNEAQ (reference sequence). The CDR3 length is 16 residues. Trimming took 5 bases from V and 4 from J, leaving 18 bases between them. CDR3 in amino acids: CASSPLGGHPYNEQFF. DNA for the CDR3: TGTGCCAGCAGCCCCCTGGGGGGCCACCCTTACAATGAGCAGTTCTTC.

The chain employs TRBV6-1 and TRBJ2-7, with 7 nucleotides matching TRBD2. This CDR3 comprises 15 residues. CDR1 and CDR2 (germline): MNHNS, SASEGT. V dropped 3 bases and J dropped 2; count of bases not matched to a gene: 7. The CDR3 nucleotides are TGTGCCAGCAGTGAGGGGGGGGAGGGGCCCTACGAGCAGTACTTC. It codes for CASSEGGEGPYEQYF.

V and J are TRBV10-3 and TRBJ1-6; possible D gene TRBD1, 5 bases. CDR3 length: 16 residues. The germline gives CDR1 ENHRY, CDR2 SYGVKD. Trimming cost V 0 bases and J 7 bases, with 13 bases left between them. CDR3 nucleotides: TGTGCCATCAGTGAGTCTCAAGGCAGGGCCAATTCACCCCTCCACTTT. This codes for CAISESQGRANSPLHF.

The V gene is TRBV27, the J gene TRBJ2-6; D is uncertain. The CDR3 length is 14 residues. Germline lookup yields CDR1 MNHEY and CDR2 SMNVEV (reference sequence). V was shortened by 6 bases and J by 0 bases, with 6 bases between the two germline ends. In nucleotides, the CDR3 is TGTGCCAGCAGCGGTGACTCTGGGGCCAACGTCCTGACTTTC. This sequence encodes CASSGDSGANVLTF.

J is TRBJ1-2 and V is TRBV6-1; a possible D gene is TRBD1 (6 bases). The V gene's germline CDR1 is MNHNS and CDR2 SASEGT. V was shortened by 8 bases and J by 6 bases, with 19 bases between the two germline ends. The CDR3 is 14 residues long. This CDR3 reads CASFGYGGADGYTF. For the CDR3, the DNA is TGTGCCAGCTTCGGGTACGGGGGGGCAGATGGCTACACCTTC.

This clone has a single count. The rearrangement links TRBV28 to TRBJ2-1; 7 nucleotides agree with TRBD1. After removal of 4 bases from V and 4 bases from J, the junction contained 4 bases not matched to a gene. This CDR3 has 14 residues. Germline CDR1 MDHEN, CDR2 SYDVKM. CDR3 sequence reads: CASSSGQIYNEQFF. CDR3 bases: TGTGCCAGCAGTTCGGGACAGATTTACAATGAGCAGTTCTTC. The full variable domain, its missing parts supplied by reference TRBV28 and TRBJ2-1, is DVKVTQSSRYLVKRTGEKVFLECVQDMDHENMFWYRQDPGLGLRLIYFSYDVKMKEKGDIPEGYSVSREKKERFSLILESASTNQTSMYLCASSSGQIYNEQFFGPGTRLTVL.

The chain couples TRBV7-9 to TRBJ2-7, with a tentative D call TRBD2 (6 bases). The CDR3 length is 16 residues. Trimming pared 7 bases from V and 2 bases from J, leaving 21 bases between. The germline CDR1 and CDR2 sequences are SEHNR and FQNEAQ (reference sequence). DNA of the CDR3: TGTGCCAGCATCGTTAAGCCGCGGGACTCCCCCTACGAGCAGTACTTC. Its protein product is CASIVKPRDSPYEQYF.

The chain recombines TRBV11-2 with TRBJ2-3, with D maybe TRBD1 (6 bases). The V gene's germline CDR1 is SGHAT and CDR2 FQNNGV. CDR3 size: 12 residues. V was cut by 5 bases and J by 6 bases, with 9 bases left in between. As DNA, the CDR3 is TGTGCCAGCAGCGAAACAGGGGATACGCAGTATTTT. Translated: CASSETGDTQYF.

The V gene is TRBV14, the J gene TRBJ2-2, with D possibly being TRBD2 (6 bases). The germline V gene encodes CDR1 SGHDN and CDR2 FVKESK. Trimming took off 4 bases at V and 5 bases at J, with 17 bases between the two ends. There are 16 residues in the CDR3. This CDR3 reads CASSLVNSGFTGELFF. The CDR3 nucleotides read TGTGCCAGCAGCCTTGTAAATAGCGGTTTTACCGGGGAGCTGTTTTTT.

This chain's CDR3 is CASSQGLAGAYEQYF. The CDR3 DNA follows: TGTGCCAGCAGCCAAGGACTAGCGGGAGCCTACGAGCAGTACTTC. The V call is TRBV7-2, the J call TRBJ2-7; TRBD2 matches at 13 bases. Germline V lookup: CDR1 SGHTA, CDR2 FQGNSA. This CDR3 region has 15 residues. Germline trimming cut 5 bases from V and 2 bases from J; bases unmatched to any gene: 3.

J is TRBJ2-7 and V is TRBV4-1, with TRBD1 as a possible D gene (5 bases). Trimming cost V 4 bases and J 2 bases, with 18 bases left between them. The CDR3 has 16 amino acids. The germline gives CDR1 MGHRA, CDR2 YSYEKL. The DNA for the CDR3 is TGCGCCAGCAGCCCTCGCCCGACAGAGCTAACCTACGAGCAGTACTTC. It is translated as CASSPRPTELTYEQYF.

The chain carries TRBV7-9 and TRBJ2-7, with a possible D match to TRBD2 (6 bases). CDR1 SEHNR and CDR2 FQNEAQ come from the germline V gene (reference sequence). Trimming shortened V by 7 bases and J by 6 bases, and 16 bases separated the two germline ends. The CDR3 has 13 amino acids. In DNA form, the CDR3 reads TGTGCCAGCACTCAGGAAATGGGAGGCGAGCAGTACTTC. It is translated as CASTQEMGGEQYF.

The chain links TRBV27 to TRBJ2-1, with 8 bases identical to TRBD2. CDR1 is MNHEY and CDR2 is SMNVEV in the germline V gene (reference sequence). Trimming took 3 bases from V and 10 from J; bases not matched to a gene: 11. The CDR3 extends over 15 amino acids. The CDR3 spells CASSFPAGAMGEQFF. DNA of the CDR3: TGTGCCAGCAGTTTTCCAGCGGGAGCTATGGGAGAGCAGTTCTTC.

CDR3 amino acids: CASSPLTGEFYGYTF. The CDR3 DNA is TGTGCCAGCAGTCCATTGACTGGGGAATTTTATGGCTACACCTTC. This sequence joins TRBV27 and TRBJ1-2; D is ambiguous. The CDR3 contains 15 residues. Deletions cut 5 bases from V and 5 bases from J, with 18 bases between. Per the germline V gene, CDR1 is MNHEY and CDR2 is SMNVEV (reference sequence).

The chain joins TRBV5-4 to TRBJ2-7; tentatively, D is TRBD1 (6 bases). V lost 2 bases, J lost 6 bases, and 12 bases lay in between. The CDR3 has 13 residues. Germline V CDR1 and CDR2: SGHNT, YYREEE (reference sequence). The CDR3 DNA sequence: TGTGCCAGCAGCTTTGAACAGGGCCCCGAGCAGTACTTC. It specifies CASSFEQGPEQYF.

J is TRBJ1-6 and V is TRBV27, with D perhaps matching TRBD1 (5 bases). Germline V lookup: CDR1 MNHEY, CDR2 SMNVEV (reference sequence). The CDR3 has 13 residues. Trimming took off 2 bases at V and 13 bases at J, with 12 bases between the two ends. CDR3 in DNA: TGTGCCAGCAGTTTAGGGACGGAATGGCCCCTCCACTTT. It yields the protein CASSLGTEWPLHF.

The CDR3 nucleotides read TGTGCCAGTAGTGCGGGACAGAGTGGGTACGAGCAGTACTTC. This sequence encodes CASSAGQSGYEQYF. V and J are TRBV19 and TRBJ2-7; perhaps TRBD1 as D (7 bases). This CDR3 contains 14 residues. CDR1 is LNHDA, CDR2 SQIVND, per germline (reference sequence). V lost 5 bases and J 4 bases, leaving 15 bases between the germline ends. Complete variable domain (other parts from reference TRBV19 and TRBJ2-7): DGGITQSPKYLFRKEGQNVTLSCEQNLNHDAMYWYRQDPGQGLRLIYYSQIVNDFQKGDIAEGYSVSREKKESFPLTVTSAQKNPTAFYLCASSAGQSGYEQYFGPGTRLTVT.

Only one count was recorded for this clone. CDR3 amino acids: CAISESGGLTADTQYF. CDR3 DNA sequence: TGTGCCATCAGTGAGTCAGGTGGTCTCACCGCAGATACGCAGTATTTT. V and J are TRBV10-3 and TRBJ2-3; D is ambiguous. This CDR3 is 16 amino acids long. V lost 0 bases and J lost 4, with 14 bases in between. Germline V CDR1 and CDR2: ENHRY, SYGVKD.

The rearrangement joins TRBV7-6 to TRBJ2-2; D might be TRBD2 (5 bases). The germline CDR1 and CDR2 sequences are SGHVS and FNYEAQ. This CDR3 region has 13 residues. Deletions cut 2 bases from V and 6 bases from J, with 7 bases between. CDR3 coding DNA: TGTGCCAGCAGCTTAACCGGGGCCGGGGAGCTGTTTTTT. Its protein product is CASSLTGAGELFF. The entire variable domain, with the rest obtained from reference TRBV7-6 and TRBJ2-2, is as follows: GAGVSQSPRYKVTKRGQDVALRCDPISGHVSLYWYRQALGQGPEFLTYFNYEAQQDKSGLPNDRFSAERPEGSISTLTIQRTEQRDSAMYRCASSLTGAGELFFGEGSRLTVL.

This clone has more than one count but fewer than ten. The chain is built from TRBV7-9 and TRBJ1-1, with D perhaps TRBD1 (6 bases). Trimming removed 3 bases at V and 8 bases at J, with 10 bases between. This CDR3 is built from 12 residues. Germline V gene data show CDR1 as SEHNR and CDR2 as FQNEAQ (reference sequence). The CDR3: CASSFGGQEAFF. The CDR3 DNA sequence: TGTGCCAGCAGCTTTGGGGGGCAGGAAGCTTTCTTT. The full variable domain, rest sourced from reference TRBV7-9 and TRBJ1-1, is DTGVSQNPRHKITKRGQNVTFRCDPISEHNRLYWYRQTLGQGPEFLTYFQNEAQLEKSRLLSDRFSAERPKGSFSTLEIQRTEQGDSAMYLCASSFGGQEAFFGQGTRLTVV.

This rearrangement joins TRBV25-1 to TRBJ1-1, with 9 nucleotides matching TRBD1. The V segment lost 2 bases and the J segment 6 bases; nucleotides outside the gene matches: 4. The CDR3 consists of 14 residues. Germline V gene sequence: CDR1 MGHDK, CDR2 SYGVNS. DNA of the CDR3: TGTGCCAGCAGTGAAGGGGACAGGGAGGCTGAAGCTTTCTTT. Amino acids: CASSEGDREAEAFF.

The J gene is TRBJ1-1, the V gene TRBV7-9; 7 bases fit TRBD1. Per germline, CDR1 SEHNR and CDR2 FQNEAQ (reference sequence). V lost 3 bases and J lost 4; bases outside the gene matches: 11. The CDR3 has 16 residues. The CDR3 DNA reads as TGTGCCAGCAGCTTCGAGATTACAGGGGAGGGCACTGAAGCTTTCTTT. Translation gives CASSFEITGEGTEAFF.

The chain is built from TRBV30 and TRBJ2-4; 7 nucleotides align to TRBD2. V shed 3 bases, J shed 8 bases, and the junction held 10 bases outside the gene matches. Germline V gene sequence: CDR1 GTSNPN, CDR2 SVGIG (reference sequence). This CDR3 has 14 amino acids. The chain's CDR3 is CAWSVAGVLDIQYF. DNA of the CDR3: TGTGCCTGGAGCGTGGCGGGGGTGCTCGACATTCAGTACTTC.

The chain carries TRBV7-2 and TRBJ2-5; perhaps TRBD2 as D (5 bases). The V gene lost 4 bases and the J gene lost 4 bases, with 13 bases spanning the gap. CDR3 size: 14 residues. Germline V gene data show CDR1 as SGHTA and CDR2 as FQGNSA. The CDR3 protein is CASSSPGFGETQYF. CDR3 coding DNA: TGTGCCAGCAGCTCGCCGGGATTCGGAGAGACCCAGTACTTC.

The chain couples TRBV18 to TRBJ1-4, with TRBD1 identical over 8 bases. The CDR3 is 16 residues long. Germline V lookup: CDR1 KGHSH, CDR2 LQKENI. Trimming cost V 6 bases and J 0 bases; bases outside gene matches: 6. The CDR3 spells CASSPTGAATNEKLFF. The CDR3, as DNA: TGTGCCAGCTCGCCGACAGGGGCGGCAACTAATGAAAAACTGTTTTTT.

A word on this clone: The same CDR3 is also encoded by other DNA sequences in this sample. This chain uses TRBV5-5 with TRBJ2-7; D uncertain. CDR3 size: 13 residues. With 0 bases removed from V and 3 bases from J, the gap between germline ends came to 7 bases. Germline V CDR1 and CDR2: SGHKS, YYEKEE (reference sequence). DNA of the CDR3: TGTGCCAGCAGCTTGGGAGCCAGCTACGAGCAGTACTTC. Amino acids: CASSLGASYEQYF.

The V and J genes are TRBV4-3 and TRBJ2-2; D ambiguous. The V gene's germline CDR1 is LGHNA and CDR2 YSLEER. V was shortened by 0 bases and J by 4 bases, with 6 bases between the two germline ends. The CDR3 runs 14 residues. DNA for the CDR3: TGCGCCAGCAGCCAAGACTCAGGCACCGGGGAGCTGTTTTTT. This translates into CASSQDSGTGELFF.

The genes are TRBV5-4 and TRBJ1-2, with 8 bases fitting TRBD1. Trimming removed 2 bases from V and 7 bases from J; junction bases left unmatched: 7. The germline V gene has CDR1 SGHNT and CDR2 YYREEE (reference sequence). The CDR3 loop spans 14 amino acids. The CDR3 coding sequence is TGTGCCAGCAGCTTTGGACAGGGCGGGGGTGGCTACACCTTC. Amino acids: CASSFGQGGGGYTF.